The 25 T cell receptor beta chains below come from one sample, sequenced in a study of cytomegalovirus exposure and HLA in healthy donors. Some clones are missing from TCRdb's copy, which holds only in-frame ones; the method was immunoSEQ multiplex PCR. Of 300,000 or so clones listed, approximately 88% are singletons. The sample consisted of PBMCs. Receptors originate from a man aged 25-40 years in good health and CMV-seronegative.

This clone was counted a few times. The chain recombines TRBV7-9 with TRBJ2-6; D is possibly TRBD2 (5 bases). The germline gives CDR1 SEHNR, CDR2 FQNEAQ (reference sequence). This CDR3 contains 15 residues. Trimming left V 7 bases short and J 2 bases short, with 12 bases between. The CDR3 protein is CASTRGSPGANVLTF. DNA for the CDR3: TGTGCCAGCACCCGAGGGTCTCCTGGGGCCAACGTCCTGACTTTC.

The J gene is TRBJ2-2, the V gene TRBV19; D is ambiguous. CDR3 length: 13 amino acids. Between the trimmed V and J ends, which lost 7 bases and 3 bases, there was a span of 9 bases. Germline assignment: CDR1 LNHDA and CDR2 SQIVND (reference sequence). The CDR3, as DNA: TGTGCCAGTAATGTATTTGACACCGGGGAGCTGTTTTTT. This encodes CASNVFDTGELFF.

V usage is TRBV4-1 and J usage is TRBJ2-2, with 7 bases identical to TRBD1. In germline, CDR1 is MGHRA, CDR2 YSYEKL. CDR3 size: 15 residues. V was pared by 8 bases and J by 6 bases, with 12 bases of the junction left unmatched. The CDR3 sequence: CASGPGTVIPGELFF. The CDR3 nucleotides are TGCGCCAGCGGGCCCGGGACAGTAATACCCGGGGAGCTGTTTTTT.

The gene calls are TRBV18 and TRBJ2-2; 7 nucleotides match TRBD1. V dropped 1 base and J dropped 2; count of bases not matched to a gene: 13. The length of the CDR3 is 19 residues. Germline V gives CDR1 KGHSH, CDR2 LQKENI. DNA for the CDR3: TGTGCCAGCTCACCACGATCGGCACGGACAGGAGAAAACACCGGGGAGCTGTTTTTT. Protein: CASSPRSARTGENTGELFF.

The rearrangement joins TRBV18 to TRBJ2-1, with D maybe TRBD1 (7 bases). CDR1 is KGHSH and CDR2 is LQKENI in the germline V gene. Trimming pared 3 bases from V and 6 bases from J, leaving 15 bases between. The CDR3 spans 15 residues. CDR3 sequence (DNA): TGTGCCAGCTCACCGGGGGCAGGGGGGTTCAATGAGCAGTTCTTC. Residues: CASSPGAGGFNEQFF.

This chain connects TRBV4-1 to TRBJ1-6; possible D gene TRBD1, 6 bases. CDR1 and CDR2 (germline): MGHRA, YSYEKL. Trimming removed 0 bases from V and 0 bases from J, with 15 bases in between. The CDR3 spans 19 residues. The CDR3 DNA follows: TGCGCCAGCAGCCAAGATCTACAGGGTGAGGTCTCCTATAATTCACCCCTCCACTTT. This gives the protein CASSQDLQGEVSYNSPLHF.

The chain combines TRBV6-4 with TRBJ1-2; D perhaps matches TRBD1 (6 bases). Germline V gene lookup returns CDR1 MRHNA and CDR2 SNTAGT. Trimming cost V 0 bases and J 8 bases, with 10 bases left between them. CDR3 length: 13 amino acids. This CDR3 is CASSDSDGGGYTF. The CDR3 nucleotides are TGTGCCAGCAGTGACTCAGATGGGGGCGGCTACACCTTC.

The gene calls are TRBV7-2 and TRBJ2-5, with D maybe TRBD2 (5 bases). V was shortened by 5 bases and J by 4 bases, with 14 bases between the two germline ends. The CDR3 is 14 amino acids. Germline V gene data show CDR1 as SGHTA and CDR2 as FQGNSA. CDR3 in DNA: TGTGCCAGCAGCCCCGCGGGTCGCGGAGAGACCCAGTACTTC. Encoded protein: CASSPAGRGETQYF.

The V gene is TRBV5-4, the J gene TRBJ1-5, with a tentative D call TRBD1 (5 bases). Germline V gene data show CDR1 as SGHNT and CDR2 as YYREEE (reference sequence). The V gene lost 5 bases and the J gene lost 3 bases, with 15 bases spanning the gap. The CDR3 runs to 15 residues. The CDR3 nucleotides are TGTGCCAGCAGTCTGGACGGGGGTCCCAATCAGCCCCAGCATTTT. This gives the protein CASSLDGGPNQPQHF. Full variable domain (remainder filled in from reference TRBV5-4 and TRBJ1-5): ETGVTQSPTHLIKTRGQQVTLRCSSQSGHNTVSWYQQALGQGPQFIFQYYREEENGRGNFPPRFSGLQFPNYSSELNVNALELDDSALYLCASSLDGGPNQPQHFGDGTRLSIL.

The rearrangement links TRBV6-5 to TRBJ2-2; TRBD1 aligns across 8 bases. With V trimmed by 6 bases and J by 0 bases, 3 bases remained unmatched. Germline V gene lookup returns CDR1 MNHEY and CDR2 SVGAGI. The CDR3 spans 15 residues. The CDR3 DNA reads as TGTGCCAGCAGCCCGGACAGGGCGAACACCGGGGAGCTGTTTTTT. Amino acid sequence: CASSPDRANTGELFF.

This clone was counted only a few times. The chain couples TRBV29-1 to TRBJ2-7, with 9 bases aligning to TRBD2. V lost 1 base, J lost 4 bases, and 8 bases stayed unmatched. Germline V gene lookup returns CDR1 SQVTM and CDR2 ANQGSEA. The CDR3 is 15 amino acids. In DNA form, the CDR3 reads TGCAGCGTTGAAGGAAGGCGGGGGGGCCAGTACGAGCAGTACTTC. It yields the protein CSVEGRRGGQYEQYF.

The chain links TRBV19 to TRBJ1-2; TRBD1 matches at 9 bases. After removal of 3 bases from V and 2 bases from J, the junction contained 4 bases not matched to a gene. Germline CDR1 reads LNHDA; CDR2 reads SQIVND (reference sequence). The CDR3 totals 15 residues. As DNA, the CDR3 is TGTGCCAGTAGTATCGATGACAGGGGGAACTATGGCTACACCTTC. Amino acids: CASSIDDRGNYGYTF. The full variable domain, its missing parts supplied by reference TRBV19 and TRBJ1-2, is DGGITQSPKYLFRKEGQNVTLSCEQNLNHDAMYWYRQDPGQGLRLIYYSQIVNDFQKGDIAEGYSVSREKKESFPLTVTSAQKNPTAFYLCASSIDDRGNYGYTFGSGTRLTVV.

The chain couples TRBV7-9 to TRBJ2-7; 11 nucleotides agree with TRBD2. Germline CDR1 reads SEHNR; CDR2 reads FQNEAQ (reference sequence). J gave up 2 bases and V 3 bases, and 15 bases lay outside the gene matches. The CDR3 contains 19 residues. CDR3 DNA: TGTGCCAGCAGCTTCCAACGGGCTAGCGGGGGGCCAACCCCCTACGAGCAGTACTTC. Translation gives CASSFQRASGGPTPYEQYF.

The rearrangement joins TRBV6-5 to TRBJ1-6; no definite D call. The CDR3 length is 16 residues. Germline CDR1 is MNHEY and CDR2 is SVGAGI. V was cut by 1 base and J by 0 bases, with 7 bases left in between. The CDR3 here is CASSYFSLSYNSPLHF. The CDR3 nucleotides read TGTGCCAGCAGTTACTTCTCCCTCTCCTATAATTCACCCCTCCACTTT.

The chain carries TRBV18 and TRBJ2-7; TRBD1 matches at 10 bases. This CDR3 contains 14 residues. The germline V gene encodes CDR1 KGHSH and CDR2 LQKENI. With V trimmed by 6 bases and J by 2 bases, 4 bases remained unmatched. In nucleotides, the CDR3 is TGTGCCAGCTCGCTCGGGACAGGGGCCTACGAGCAGTACTTC. Its protein product is CASSLGTGAYEQYF. The whole variable domain, remainder taken from reference TRBV18 and TRBJ2-7, is NAGVMQNPRHLVRRRGQEARLRCSPMKGHSHVYWYRQLPEEGLKFMVYLQKENIIDESGMPKERFSAEFPKEGPSILRIQQVVRGDSAAYFCASSLGTGAYEQYFGPGTRLTVT.

The chain couples TRBV7-8 to TRBJ2-1, with 9 nucleotides matching TRBD1. Germline lookup yields CDR1 SGHVS and CDR2 FQNEAQ. V gave up 1 base and J gave up 8 bases; unmatched junction bases: 6. This CDR3 region has 15 residues. CDR3 bases: TGTGCCAGCAGCTTAGGTACAGGGGGCCTAGATGAGCAGTTCTTC. This sequence encodes CASSLGTGGLDEQFF. Combining the CDR3 with reference TRBV7-8 and TRBJ2-1 gives the whole variable domain GAGVSQSPRYKVAKRGQDVALRCDPISGHVSLFWYQQALGQGPEFLTYFQNEAQLDKSGLPSDRFFAERPEGSVSTLKIQRTQQEDSAVYLCASSLGTGGLDEQFFGPGTRLTVL.

The chain joins TRBV27 to TRBJ1-1; D may be TRBD1 (5 bases). Looked up from germline, CDR1 is MNHEY and CDR2 is SMNVEV (reference sequence). The V gene lost 0 bases and the J gene lost 5 bases, with 10 bases spanning the gap. This CDR3 contains 14 residues. The CDR3 nucleotides are TGTGCCAGCAGTTTATCTGGGGGGTTTACTGAAGCTTTCTTT. Its translation is CASSLSGGFTEAFF.

The chain uses TRBV29-1 and TRBJ2-3; 12 positions match TRBD2. The germline gives CDR1 SQVTM, CDR2 ANQGSEA. Trimming cost V 4 bases and J 4 bases; bases outside gene matches: 6. There are 15 residues in the CDR3. The CDR3 here is CSVGSSSGGADTQYF. In nucleotides, the CDR3 is TGCAGCGTTGGCTCCTCTAGCGGGGGGGCAGATACGCAGTATTTT.

This clone was seen a single time. V usage is TRBV5-1 and J usage is TRBJ2-1; D call uncertain. V gave up 2 bases and J gave up 6 bases, with 3 bases separating them. Germline V CDR1 and CDR2: SGHRS, YFSETQ. CDR3 length equals 11 residues. CDR3 loop: CASSFGNEQFF. The CDR3 nucleotides are TGCGCCAGCAGCTTCGGCAATGAGCAGTTCTTC.

The gene calls are TRBV5-6 and TRBJ1-2; 11 nucleotides line up with TRBD1. The CDR3 spans 13 residues. CDR1 SGHDT and CDR2 YYEEEE come from the germline V gene. Trimming removed 6 bases from V and 7 bases from J; junction bases left unmatched: 5. For the CDR3, the DNA is TGTGCCAGCACCGTGGACAGGGGGCCTGGCTACACCTTC. This encodes CASTVDRGPGYTF.

The V gene is TRBV9, the J gene TRBJ1-1; a possible D gene is TRBD1 (5 bases). This CDR3 is 16 amino acids long. The V end was cut by 4 bases, the J end by 4 bases, with 20 bases between. Germline CDR1 is SGDLS and CDR2 is YYNGEE. CDR3 residues: CASSRPRRGSGTEAFF. The CDR3 nucleotides are TGTGCCAGCAGCCGACCAAGGCGGGGGAGTGGCACTGAAGCTTTCTTT. Full variable domain (remainder filled in from reference TRBV9 and TRBJ1-1): DSGVTQTPKHLITATGQRVTLRCSPRSGDLSVYWYQQSLDQGLQFLIQYYNGEERAKGNILERFSAQQFPDLHSELNLSSLELGDSALYFCASSRPRRGSGTEAFFGQGTRLTVV.

V is TRBV5-1 and J is TRBJ1-1, with unresolved D. The CDR3 length is 15 residues. Trimming left V 0 bases short and J 1 base short, with 10 bases between. Germline V gene data show CDR1 as SGHRS and CDR2 as YFSETQ. DNA for the CDR3: TGCGCCAGCAGCTTGGACCCACTACCGAACACTGAAGCTTTCTTT. Translating it yields CASSLDPLPNTEAFF.

About this clone: Other DNA sequences within the sample encode an identical CDR3. This rearrangement joins TRBV5-4 to TRBJ2-3; the match to TRBD2 covers 10 bases. The CDR3 length is 16 residues. V shed 0 bases, J shed 1 base, and the junction held 2 bases outside the gene matches. CDR1 is SGHNT and CDR2 is YYREEE in the germline V gene (reference sequence). In DNA form, the CDR3 reads TGTGCCAGCAGCTTGGGTACTAGCGGGGGCACAGATACGCAGTATTTT. The encoded protein is CASSLGTSGGTDTQYF.

The V and J genes are TRBV19 and TRBJ1-6, with 8 bases matching TRBD1. Trimming took 1 base from V and 5 from J; bases not matched to a gene: 7. This CDR3 is 17 amino acids long. In germline, CDR1 is LNHDA, CDR2 SQIVND (reference sequence). CDR3 bases: TGTGCCAGTAGTATAGCCCAAGCAGGGGGCGATAATTCACCCCTCCACTTT. Translating it yields CASSIAQAGGDNSPLHF.

The chain combines TRBV5-4 with TRBJ1-2, with D possibly matching TRBD1 (6 bases). The CDR3 runs 14 residues. The germline CDR1 and CDR2 sequences are SGHNT and YYREEE (reference sequence). Trimming left V 2 bases short and J 7 bases short, with 15 bases between. CDR3 sequence: CASSFSSGVFGYTF. In DNA, the CDR3 is TGTGCCAGCAGCTTTTCTTCAGGGGTCTTTGGCTACACCTTC.